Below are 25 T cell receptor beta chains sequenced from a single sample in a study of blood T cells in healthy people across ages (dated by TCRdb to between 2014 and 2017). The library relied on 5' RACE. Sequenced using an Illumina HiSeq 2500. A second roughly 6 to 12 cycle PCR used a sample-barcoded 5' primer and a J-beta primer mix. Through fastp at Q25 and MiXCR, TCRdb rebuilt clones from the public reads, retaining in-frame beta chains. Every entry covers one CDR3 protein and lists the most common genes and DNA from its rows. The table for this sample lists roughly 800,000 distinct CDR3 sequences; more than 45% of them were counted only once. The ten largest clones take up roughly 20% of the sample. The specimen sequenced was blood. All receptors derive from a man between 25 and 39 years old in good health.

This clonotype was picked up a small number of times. CDR3: CSVEEASPEETQYF. The CDR3, as DNA: TGCAGCGTTGAAGAAGCAAGTCCGGAAGAGACCCAGTACTTC. This sequence joins TRBV29-1 and TRBJ2-5; D is unclear. Trimming took 0 bases from V and 3 from J, leaving 11 bases between them. Germline V gene data show CDR1 as SQVTM and CDR2 as ANQGSEA. The CDR3 is made up of 14 amino acids.

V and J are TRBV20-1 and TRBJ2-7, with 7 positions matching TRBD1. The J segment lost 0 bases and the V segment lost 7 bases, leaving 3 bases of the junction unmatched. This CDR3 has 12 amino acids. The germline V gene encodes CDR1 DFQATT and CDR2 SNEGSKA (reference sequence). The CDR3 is CSGRQGSYEQYF. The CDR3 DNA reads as TGCAGTGGCCGACAGGGCTCCTACGAGCAGTACTTC.

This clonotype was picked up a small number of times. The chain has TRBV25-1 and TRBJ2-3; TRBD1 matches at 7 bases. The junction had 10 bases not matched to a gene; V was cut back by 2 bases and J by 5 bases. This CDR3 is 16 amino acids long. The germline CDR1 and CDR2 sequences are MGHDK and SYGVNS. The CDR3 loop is CASSEGRDRRRDTQYF. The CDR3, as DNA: TGTGCCAGCAGTGAAGGAAGGGACAGAAGGAGAGATACGCAGTATTTT.

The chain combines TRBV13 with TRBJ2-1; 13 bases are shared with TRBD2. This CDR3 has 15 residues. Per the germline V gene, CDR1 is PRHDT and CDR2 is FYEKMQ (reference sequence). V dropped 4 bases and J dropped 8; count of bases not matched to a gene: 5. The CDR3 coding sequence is TGTGCCAGCAGCTGGACTAGCGGGGGTCGCGATGAGCAGTTCTTC. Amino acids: CASSWTSGGRDEQFF.

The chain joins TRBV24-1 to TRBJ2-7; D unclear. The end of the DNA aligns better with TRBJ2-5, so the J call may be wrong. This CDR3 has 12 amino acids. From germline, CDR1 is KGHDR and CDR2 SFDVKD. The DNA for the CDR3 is TGTGCCACCAGTGACCCACTAGAGACCCAGTACTTC. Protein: CATSDPLETQYF.

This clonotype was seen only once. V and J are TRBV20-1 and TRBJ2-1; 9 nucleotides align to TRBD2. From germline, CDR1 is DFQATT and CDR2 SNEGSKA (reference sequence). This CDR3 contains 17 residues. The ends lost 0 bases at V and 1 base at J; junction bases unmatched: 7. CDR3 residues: CSARDLISGGSYNEQFF. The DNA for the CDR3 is TGCAGTGCTAGAGATCTCATTAGCGGGGGTTCCTACAATGAGCAGTTCTTC.

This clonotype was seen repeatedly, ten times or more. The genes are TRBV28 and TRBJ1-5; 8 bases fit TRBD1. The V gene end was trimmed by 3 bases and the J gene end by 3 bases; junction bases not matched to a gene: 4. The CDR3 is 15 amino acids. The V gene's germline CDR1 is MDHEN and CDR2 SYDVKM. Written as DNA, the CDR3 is TGTGCCAGCAGTTTCAGGGGGCGCGTCAATCAGCCCCAGCATTTT. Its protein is CASSFRGRVNQPQHF.

In DNA, the CDR3 is TGTGCCAGCAGCTTAGGAGGGGGACCAGGAGATACGCAGTATTTT. Protein: CASSLGGGPGDTQYF. The V gene is TRBV7-2, the J gene TRBJ2-3, with a tentative D call TRBD1 (6 bases). The CDR3 length is 15 residues. V lost 1 base and J lost 5, with 13 bases in between. CDR1 is SGHTA and CDR2 is FQGNSA in the germline V gene.

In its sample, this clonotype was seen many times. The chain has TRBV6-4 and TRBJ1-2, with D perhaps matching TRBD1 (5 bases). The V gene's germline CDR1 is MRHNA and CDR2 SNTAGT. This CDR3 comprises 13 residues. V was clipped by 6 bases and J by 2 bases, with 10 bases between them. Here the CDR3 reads CASSVGANYGYTF. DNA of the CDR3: TGTGCCAGCAGCGTTGGGGCAAACTATGGCTACACCTTC.

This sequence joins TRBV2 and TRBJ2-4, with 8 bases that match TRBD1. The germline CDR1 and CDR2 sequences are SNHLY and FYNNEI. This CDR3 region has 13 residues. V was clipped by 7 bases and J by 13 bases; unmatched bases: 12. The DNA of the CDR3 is TGTGCCAGCACCGTTCAAGGACAGGGCGGGCAGTACTTC. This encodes CASTVQGQGGQYF.

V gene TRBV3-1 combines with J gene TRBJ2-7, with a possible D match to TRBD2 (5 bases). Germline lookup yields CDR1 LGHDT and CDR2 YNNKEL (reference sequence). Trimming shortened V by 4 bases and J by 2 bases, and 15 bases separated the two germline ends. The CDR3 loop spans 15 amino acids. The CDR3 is CASSPGWAGTYEQYF. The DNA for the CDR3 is TGTGCCAGCAGCCCAGGATGGGCGGGCACCTACGAGCAGTACTTC.

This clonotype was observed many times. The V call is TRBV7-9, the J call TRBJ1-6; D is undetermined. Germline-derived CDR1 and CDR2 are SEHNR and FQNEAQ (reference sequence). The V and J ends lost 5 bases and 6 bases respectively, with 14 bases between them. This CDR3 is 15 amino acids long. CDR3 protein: CASSPPGDGNSPLHF. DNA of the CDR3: TGTGCCAGCAGCCCCCCGGGCGACGGTAATTCACCCCTCCACTTT.

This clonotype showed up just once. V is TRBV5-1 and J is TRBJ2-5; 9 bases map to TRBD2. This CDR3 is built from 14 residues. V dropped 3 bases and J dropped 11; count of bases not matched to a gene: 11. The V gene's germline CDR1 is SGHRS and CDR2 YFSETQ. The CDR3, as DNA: TGCGCCAGCAGCTGGGCGGGAGGGAACAATGAGCAGTACTTC. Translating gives CASSWAGGNNEQYF.

The CDR3 nucleotides are TGCAGTGCTAGGAATTCAGGGAATGGCTACACCTTC. Translated, it gives CSARNSGNGYTF. This rearrangement joins TRBV20-1 to TRBJ1-2; tentative D call: TRBD1 (5 bases). The V gene's germline CDR1 is DFQATT and CDR2 SNEGSKA (reference sequence). Trimming removed 3 bases at V and 6 bases at J, with 11 bases between. The CDR3 loop spans 12 amino acids.

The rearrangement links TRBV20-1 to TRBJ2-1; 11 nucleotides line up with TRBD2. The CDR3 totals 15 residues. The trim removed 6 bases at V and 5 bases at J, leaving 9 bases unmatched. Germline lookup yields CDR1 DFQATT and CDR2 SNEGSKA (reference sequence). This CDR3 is CSARGPGLADNEQFF. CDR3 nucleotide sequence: TGCAGTGCCAGGGGGCCGGGACTAGCGGACAATGAGCAGTTCTTC.

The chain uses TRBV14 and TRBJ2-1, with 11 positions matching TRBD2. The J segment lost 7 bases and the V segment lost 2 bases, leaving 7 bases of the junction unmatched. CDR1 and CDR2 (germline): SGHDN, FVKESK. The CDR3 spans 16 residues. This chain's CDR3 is CASSQLGPSGRNEQFF. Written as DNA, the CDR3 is TGTGCCAGCAGCCAATTGGGTCCTAGCGGGAGGAATGAGCAGTTCTTC.

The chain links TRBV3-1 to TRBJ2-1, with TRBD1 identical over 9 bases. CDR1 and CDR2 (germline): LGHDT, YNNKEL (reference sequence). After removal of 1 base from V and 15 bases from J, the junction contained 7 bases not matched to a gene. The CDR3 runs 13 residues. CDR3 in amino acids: CASSQGGGTGMFF. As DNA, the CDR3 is TGTGCCAGCAGCCAAGGGGGCGGGACAGGGATGTTCTTC.

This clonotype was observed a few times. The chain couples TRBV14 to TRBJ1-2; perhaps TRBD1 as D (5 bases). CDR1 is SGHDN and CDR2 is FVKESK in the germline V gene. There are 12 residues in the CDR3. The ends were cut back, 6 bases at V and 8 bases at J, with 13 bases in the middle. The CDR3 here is CASSLTGSGYTF. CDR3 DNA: TGTGCCAGCAGTCTCACAGGTTCCGGCTACACCTTC.

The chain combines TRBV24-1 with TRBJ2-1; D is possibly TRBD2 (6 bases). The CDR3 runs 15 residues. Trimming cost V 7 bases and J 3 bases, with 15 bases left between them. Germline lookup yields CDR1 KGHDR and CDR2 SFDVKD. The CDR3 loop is CATSTRDSYYNEQFF. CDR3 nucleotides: TGTGCCACCAGCACCCGGGACTCCTACTACAATGAGCAGTTCTTC.

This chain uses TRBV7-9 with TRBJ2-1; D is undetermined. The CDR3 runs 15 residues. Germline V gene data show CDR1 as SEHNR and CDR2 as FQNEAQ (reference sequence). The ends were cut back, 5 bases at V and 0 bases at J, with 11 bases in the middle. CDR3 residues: CASSRKVVSYNEQFF. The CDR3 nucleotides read TGTGCCAGCAGCCGCAAAGTTGTCTCCTACAATGAGCAGTTCTTC.

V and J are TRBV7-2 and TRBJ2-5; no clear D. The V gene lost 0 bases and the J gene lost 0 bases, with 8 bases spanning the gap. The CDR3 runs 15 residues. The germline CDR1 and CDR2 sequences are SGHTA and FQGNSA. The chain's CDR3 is CASSLAGLHQETQYF. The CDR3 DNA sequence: TGTGCCAGCAGCTTAGCCGGCCTCCACCAAGAGACCCAGTACTTC.

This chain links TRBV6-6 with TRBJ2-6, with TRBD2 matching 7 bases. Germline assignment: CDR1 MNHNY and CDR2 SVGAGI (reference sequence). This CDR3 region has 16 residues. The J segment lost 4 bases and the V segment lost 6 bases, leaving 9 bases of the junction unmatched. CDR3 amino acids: CASSYSGLSGANVLTF. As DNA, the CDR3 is TGTGCCAGCAGCTATAGCGGGTTGTCCGGGGCCAACGTCCTGACTTTC.

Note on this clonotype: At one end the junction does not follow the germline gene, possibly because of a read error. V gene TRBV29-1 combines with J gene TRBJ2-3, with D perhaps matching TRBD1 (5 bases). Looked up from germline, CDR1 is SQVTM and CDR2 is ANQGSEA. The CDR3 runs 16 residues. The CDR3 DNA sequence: TGCTGCGTTACGCTTATAGGGGTCCTTGAGGCAGATACGCAGTATTTT. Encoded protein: CCVTLIGVLEADTQYF.

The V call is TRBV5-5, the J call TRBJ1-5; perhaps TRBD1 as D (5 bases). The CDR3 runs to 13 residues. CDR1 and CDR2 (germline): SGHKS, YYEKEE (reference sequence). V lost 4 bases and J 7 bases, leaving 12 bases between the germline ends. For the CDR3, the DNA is TGTGCCAGCAGCGGGGACCCAGCGCAGCCCCAGCATTTT. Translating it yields CASSGDPAQPQHF.

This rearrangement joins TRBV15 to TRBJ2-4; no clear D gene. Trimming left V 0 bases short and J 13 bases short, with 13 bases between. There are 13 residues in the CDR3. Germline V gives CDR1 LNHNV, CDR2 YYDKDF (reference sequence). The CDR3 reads CATSREGWGTQYF. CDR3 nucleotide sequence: TGTGCCACCAGCAGAGAAGGATGGGGAACCCAGTACTTC.